This passage covers 20 T cell receptor beta chains from one sample sequenced in a study of T cell repertoires in cytomegalovirus infection. TCRdb recomputed calls from the reads with MiXCR, one row per CDR3 protein. The sample includes hundreds of thousands of distinct CDR3 sequences, 11% of them seen just once. Sequenced: PBMCs. Receptors originate from a human donor in good health (CMV status not recorded). Some clones in this sample may be carry-over from other donors' samples.

There are a few counts of this clonotype. The rearrangement joins TRBV6-1 to TRBJ2-3, with 11 nucleotides matching TRBD2. The CDR3 totals 16 residues. V lost 4 bases to trimming and J lost 1 base; unmatched junction nucleotides: 4. The germline V gene encodes CDR1 MNHNS and CDR2 SASEGT. CDR3 residues: CASSGSGRVRTDTQYF. For the CDR3, the DNA is TGTGCCAGCAGTGGTAGCGGGAGGGTTCGCACAGATACGCAGTATTTT.

This clonotype has a single count. Since a much larger clone is just one base distant, this may be a read error. The chain combines TRBV27 with TRBJ1-1; TRBD1 aligns across 8 bases. CDR1 is MNHEY, CDR2 SMNVEV, per germline (reference sequence). With V trimmed by 10 bases and J by 4 bases, 11 bases remained unmatched. The CDR3 covers 14 residues. The CDR3 loop reads CANRVRTGSTEAFF. The CDR3 DNA is TGTGCCAACAGGGTAAGGACAGGGAGCACTGAAGCTTTCTTT.

This clonotype was seen ten or more times. CDR3 nucleotides: TGTGCCTGGAGTGTAAGTGGGGTGGAGGAAAAACTGTTTTTT. As protein: CAWSVSGVEEKLFF. The chain is built from TRBV30 and TRBJ1-4; the D is unclear. Germline V gene data show CDR1 as GTSNPN and CDR2 as SVGIG (reference sequence). With 0 bases removed from V and 8 bases from J, the gap between germline ends came to 13 bases. The CDR3 is 14 amino acids.

The chain employs TRBV20-1 and TRBJ2-1, with 15 bases matching TRBD2. The V gene's germline CDR1 is DFQATT and CDR2 SNEGSKA (reference sequence). The CDR3 sequence is 15 residues long. V shed 6 bases and J 5 bases; nucleotides not matched to a gene: 5. DNA for the CDR3: TGCAGTGCGTGGACTAGCGGGGGGGTAAACAATGAGCAGTTCTTC. This codes for CSAWTSGGVNNEQFF.

This clonotype was seen repeatedly, ten times or more. This chain joins TRBV25-1 and TRBJ2-3; D remains unclear. The CDR3 consists of 10 residues. Trimming removed 4 bases at V and 11 bases at J, with 7 bases between. Germline V gives CDR1 MGHDK, CDR2 SYGVNS. DNA for the CDR3: TGTGCCAGCAGTGGACGCGAGCAGTATTTT. Its protein is CASSGREQYF. The variable domain in full, completed from reference TRBV25-1 and TRBJ2-3, reads EADIYQTPRYLVIGTGKKITLECSQTMGHDKMYWYQQDPGMELHLIHYSYGVNSTEKGDLSSESTVSRIRTEHFPLTLESARPSHTSQYLCASSGREQYFGPGTRLTVL.

Many counts were recorded for this clonotype. The rearrangement uses TRBV19 and TRBJ2-3; D is ambiguous. The germline gives CDR1 LNHDA, CDR2 SQIVND (reference sequence). The CDR3 sequence is 14 residues long. V lost 3 bases and J lost 0, with 7 bases in between. CDR3 DNA sequence: TGTGCCAGTAGTATTCGCAGCAGCACAGATACGCAGTATTTT. Translated, it gives CASSIRSSTDTQYF.

This clonotype was recorded a few times. V is TRBV19 and J is TRBJ2-6; possible D gene TRBD1, 6 bases. The CDR3 is made up of 17 amino acids. Trimming removed 3 bases at V and 0 bases at J, with 12 bases between. Germline V gene sequence: CDR1 LNHDA, CDR2 SQIVND (reference sequence). The CDR3 is CASSMDSFFSGANVLTF. The CDR3 DNA sequence: TGTGCCAGTAGTATGGACAGTTTTTTCTCTGGGGCCAACGTCCTGACTTTC.

This clonotype has only a few counts. The junction and the germline gene differ at one end; a read error may be behind it. Here the CDR3 reads CASKYSGQESQYF. DNA of the CDR3: TGCGCCAGCAAGTATTCCGGTCAAGAGTCCCAGTACTTC. The chain carries TRBV5-1 and TRBJ2-5; D gene ambiguous. CDR1 and CDR2 from the germline V gene are SGHRS and YFSETQ. This CDR3 is 13 amino acids long. The full variable domain, rest sourced from reference TRBV5-1 and TRBJ2-5, is KAGVTQTPRYLIKTRGQQVTLSCSPISGHRSVSWYQQTPGQGLQFLFEYFSETQRNKGNFPGRFSGRQFSNSRSEMNVSTLELGDSALYLCASKYSGQESQYFGPGTRLLVL.

This clonotype was seen repeatedly, ten times or more. The rearrangement links TRBV12-3 or TRBV12-4 to TRBJ1-6, with a possible D match to TRBD1 (5 bases). The CDR3 contains 14 residues. The germline V and J ends were trimmed by 7 bases and 8 bases, with 15 bases remaining between them. Written as DNA, the CDR3 is TGTGCCAGCACCTTAGGGACGGCAGATTCACCCCTCCACTTT. It is translated as CASTLGTADSPLHF.

This clonotype appeared many times. This sequence joins TRBV4-2 and TRBJ2-5, with 10 bases lining up with TRBD2. Trimming cost V 1 base and J 1 base; bases outside gene matches: 3. The CDR3 has 16 residues. Germline loops: CDR1 LGHNA, CDR2 YNFKEQ. CDR3 sequence reads: CASSQVQRGGQETQYF. As DNA, the CDR3 is TGTGCCAGCAGCCAAGTCCAGCGGGGGGGCCAAGAGACCCAGTACTTC.

The table lists this clonotype with a few counts. The V gene is TRBV29-1, the J gene TRBJ2-7, with a weak D call TRBD2 (5 bases). The CDR3 length is 12 residues. Germline-derived CDR1 and CDR2 are SQVTM and ANQGSEA. Trimming left V 4 bases short and J 3 bases short, with 10 bases between. This chain's CDR3 is CSVAGEFYEQYF. CDR3 bases: TGCAGCGTTGCCGGGGAATTCTACGAGCAGTACTTC.

This clonotype has at least ten counts. This chain uses TRBV7-8 with TRBJ1-2; D is possibly TRBD1 (6 bases). The germline V gene has CDR1 SGHVS and CDR2 FQNEAQ. Trimming removed 5 bases at V and 5 bases at J, with 18 bases between. This CDR3 contains 15 residues. CDR3 sequence reads: CASSPLRWGRYGYTF. In nucleotides, the CDR3 is TGTGCCAGCAGCCCCTTGAGGTGGGGGCGGTATGGCTACACCTTC.

The chain combines TRBV5-6 with TRBJ2-7; D unresolved. There are 14 residues in the CDR3. Germline V gives CDR1 SGHDT, CDR2 YYEEEE. Trimming stripped 1 base from V and 0 bases from J, with 8 bases between. The CDR3 nucleotides are TGTGCCAGCAGCTTGTCTCACACCTCCTACGAGCAGTACTTC. It specifies CASSLSHTSYEQYF.

In this sample, this clonotype turned up a few times. The chain has TRBV30 and TRBJ2-1; D is unresolved. Deletions cut 1 base from V and 0 bases from J, with 10 bases between. The germline V gene has CDR1 GTSNPN and CDR2 SVGIG (reference sequence). This CDR3 has 15 residues. DNA of the CDR3: TGTGCCTGGAGTGGCCCTAGAACCTCCTACAATGAGCAGTTCTTC. Translating gives CAWSGPRTSYNEQFF.

Regarding this clonotype: The junction does not match germline at one end; this may be a read error. The genes are TRBV9 and TRBJ1-2; D ambiguous. The CDR3 extends over 8 amino acids. The V gene's germline CDR1 is SGDLS and CDR2 YYNGEE. The CDR3, as DNA: TGTGCCAGCAGCCCGGGATCTTTC. This translates into CASSPGSF.

This clonotype was counted at least ten times. J is TRBJ2-1 and V is TRBV28, with D tentatively TRBD1 (6 bases). V was shortened by 7 bases and J by 0 bases, with 13 bases between the two germline ends. The germline V gene has CDR1 MDHEN and CDR2 SYDVKM. This CDR3 has 15 amino acids. CDR3: CASNQGSSSYNEQFF. DNA of the CDR3: TGTGCCAGCAACCAGGGGTCTAGCTCCTACAATGAGCAGTTCTTC.

In DNA form, the CDR3 reads TGTGCCAGCAGTGAAGCGGCGAACACTGAAGCTTTCTTT. Residues: CASSEAANTEAFF. The chain combines TRBV2 with TRBJ1-1; D not certain. Trimming shortened V by 0 bases and J by 1 base, and 3 bases separated the two germline ends. The length of the CDR3 is 13 residues. CDR1 is SNHLY, CDR2 FYNNEI, per germline.

A remark on this clonotype: Being one base from a much bigger clone, this may be a read error. J is TRBJ2-4 and V is TRBV20-1; no definite D call. The CDR3 covers 14 residues. V was clipped by 4 bases and J by 5 bases, with 15 bases between them. CDR1 and CDR2 (germline): DFQATT, SNEGSKA (reference sequence). The CDR3 DNA reads TGCAGTGCTACTCAACCCTGGGCGCAAAACATTCAGTACTTC. Its protein is CSATQPWAQNIQYF.

Only one count was recorded for this clonotype. A much larger clone is a single base away; this may be a read error. Because the CDR3 is missing its conserved closing phenylalanine or tryptophan, this is likely a read error. The chain's CDR3 is CASSIVRLQYNEQFL. The CDR3 coding sequence is TGTGCCAGTAGTATAGTAAGATTACAATACAATGAGCAGTTCCTC. V is TRBV19 and J is TRBJ2-1; D not certain. In germline, CDR1 is LNHDA, CDR2 SQIVND (reference sequence). The CDR3 length is 15 residues. V lost 1 base and J 4 bases, leaving 11 bases between the germline ends.

This chain uses TRBV9 with TRBJ2-1; TRBD2 agrees at 8 bases. Germline CDR1 SGDLS, CDR2 YYNGEE. V dropped 4 bases and J dropped 3; count of bases not matched to a gene: 6. The CDR3 is 15 amino acids. CDR3 in DNA: TGTGCCAGCAGCCCCCACGGGAGGGACTACAATGAGCAGTTCTTC. It translates to CASSPHGRDYNEQFF.